Reported below is one TCR beta chain. Its specificity is not known. The CDR3 carries no conserved terminal phenylalanine or tryptophan, so it likely arises from a read error. These data belong to a study of T cells in Graves' hyperthyroidism and ophthalmopathy. Whole-study context: Staff took peripheral blood when the initial diagnosis was made, before any treatment began.

The germline V gene has CDR1 SGHVS and CDR2 FNYEAQ. The CDR3 is made up of 16 amino acids. V lost 4 bases, J lost 0 bases, and 15 bases lay in between. Study-level results: In simple terms, a model built on 13 V-J features told ophthalmopathy apart from stable hyperthyroidism. Most expanded thyroid clonotypes above 0.001 recurred in blood.

Researchers amplified the TCR beta CDR3 regions from RNA transcripts. HTBI primers drove first-round RT-PCR of the TCR CDR3. TCRdb ran MiXCR on the multiplex PCR reads and lists one entry per CDR3 protein. The sample shows some 690,000 distinct CDR3 sequences, about 18% of them seen only once. Together with thyroid ultrasound, orbital computed tomography, serum thyroxine and TRAb, clinical symptoms were used for diagnoses. Sequences were obtained from blood. The sequence came from a man aged 45 to 65 with Graves' hyperthyroidism. V and J are TRBV7-6 and TRBJ1-1; D unclear. The CDR3 sequence is CASSSILGNMNTEAFL. The CDR3 nucleotides read TGTGCCAGCAGCTCAATTTTAGGCAACATGAACACTGAAGCTTTCCTT.